This record concerns one T cell receptor beta chain sequence. Its specificity is unknown. The sample is drawn from a study of T cell repertoires in cytomegalovirus infection. TCRdb reanalysed the reads using MiXCR and keeps one entry per CDR3 protein. The sample lists approximately 990,000 distinct CDR3 sequences; approximately 32% were seen once. This CDR3 spans 14 amino acids. The V and J ends lost 3 bases and 2 bases respectively, with 9 bases between them. Germline lookup yields CDR1 MDHEN and CDR2 SYDVKM. This clonotype originated in a human donor in good health (CMV status not recorded). Some clones in this sample may be carry-over from other donors' samples. The source material was cultured CD8+ T cells from PBMCs, sampled from culture after CMV antigen stimulation. The chain is built from TRBV28 and TRBJ2-3; no clear D gene. The CDR3 loop is CASSLTQTTDTQYF. CDR3 bases: TGTGCCAGCAGTTTGACGCAGACCACAGATACGCAGTATTTT. Looking up the rest from reference TRBV28 and TRBJ2-3 gives the full variable domain: DVKVTQSSRYLVKRTGEKVFLECVQDMDHENMFWYRQDPGLGLRLIYFSYDVKMKEKGDIPEGYSVSREKKERFSLILESASTNQTSMYLCASSLTQTTDTQYFGPGTRLTVL.